One and the same sample provided the 21 T cell receptor beta chains below, sequenced in a study of blood T cell repertoires in COVID-19. Only in-frame clones appear in the TCRdb table, and some are missing; sequencing was by immunoSEQ multiplex PCR. The sample carries approximately 320,000 clones, more than 90% recorded once. Sequenced material: PBMCs or T cells enriched from blood (not recorded which). These receptors came from a man between 60 and 70 years old who had recovered from COVID-19.

V gene TRBV27 combines with J gene TRBJ2-1; TRBD2 matches 7 bases. The CDR3 length is 15 residues. CDR1 and CDR2 (germline): MNHEY, SMNVEV (reference sequence). V dropped 2 bases and J dropped 6; count of bases not matched to a gene: 7. The CDR3 spells CASSLGSSGFNEQFF. Here the CDR3 DNA reads TGTGCCAGCAGTTTAGGGTCTAGCGGATTCAATGAGCAGTTCTTC.

A note on this clone: Other DNA sequences within the sample encode an identical CDR3. The J gene is TRBJ1-2, the V gene TRBV6-5, with D possibly being TRBD1 (6 bases). Trimming left V 0 bases short and J 2 bases short, with 10 bases between. From germline, CDR1 is MNHEY and CDR2 SVGAGI. CDR3 size: 15 residues. CDR3 DNA sequence: TGTGCCAGCAGTTACTCCGGTACAGGGAACTATGGCTACACCTTC. It encodes CASSYSGTGNYGYTF.

V and J are TRBV7-2 and TRBJ2-3; D is perhaps TRBD2 (5 bases). CDR3 length: 15 residues. With 2 bases removed from V and 1 base from J, the gap between germline ends came to 10 bases. In germline, CDR1 is SGHTA, CDR2 FQGNSA. In DNA form, the CDR3 reads TGTGCCAGCAGCTTACCGCCCGGGGGCACAGATACGCAGTATTTT. It codes for CASSLPPGGTDTQYF.

The chain links TRBV7-9 to TRBJ2-5; 9 positions match TRBD1. The CDR3 totals 15 residues. Germline V gene sequence: CDR1 SEHNR, CDR2 FQNEAQ (reference sequence). V was clipped by 4 bases and J by 5 bases; unmatched bases: 8. The CDR3 here is CASSYVTGGRETQYF. DNA for the CDR3: TGTGCCAGCAGCTACGTCACAGGGGGCCGGGAGACCCAGTACTTC.

V is TRBV29-1 and J is TRBJ2-1; TRBD2 matches at 13 bases. The germline V gene encodes CDR1 SQVTM and CDR2 ANQGSEA. V trimming: 1 base; J trimming: 8 bases; junction bases outside the gene matches: 5. The CDR3 covers 15 residues. CDR3 DNA sequence: TGCAGCGTTGAAGGGGGACTAGCGGGAATCGATGAGCAGTTCTTC. Protein: CSVEGGLAGIDEQFF.

The CDR3 reads CASSQDGGARGNTIYF. In nucleotides, the CDR3 is TGCGCCAGCAGCCAAGATGGTGGGGCTAGGGGAAACACCATATATTTT. The chain has TRBV4-1 and TRBJ1-3; D might be TRBD1 (5 bases). Germline loops: CDR1 MGHRA, CDR2 YSYEKL. CDR3 length: 16 residues. Between the trimmed V and J ends, which lost 0 bases and 4 bases, there was a span of 13 bases.

The V gene is TRBV15, the J gene TRBJ1-1; no clear D. The CDR3 is made up of 13 amino acids. The ends were cut back, 2 bases at V and 6 bases at J, with 10 bases in the middle. The V gene's germline CDR1 is LNHNV and CDR2 YYDKDF (reference sequence). The CDR3 region is CATSRSEGPEAFF. The CDR3, as DNA: TGTGCCACCAGCAGATCGGAGGGCCCTGAAGCTTTCTTT.

The V call is TRBV30, the J call TRBJ1-2; 7 bases map to TRBD1. Germline trimming cut 4 bases from V and 7 bases from J; bases unmatched to any gene: 9. This CDR3 has 13 residues. Germline CDR1 reads GTSNPN; CDR2 reads SVGIG (reference sequence). The CDR3 sequence: CAWIGGGLGGYTF. The DNA for the CDR3 is TGTGCCTGGATTGGAGGGGGCTTGGGTGGCTACACCTTC.

A single count supports this clone. The rearrangement links TRBV27 to TRBJ2-5; perhaps TRBD2 as D (5 bases). The length of the CDR3 is 18 residues. Germline V gene data show CDR1 as MNHEY and CDR2 as SMNVEV (reference sequence). Trimming removed 9 bases at V and 1 base at J, with 27 bases between. CDR3 nucleotides: TGTGCCAGTAGACCTCACGGTGGGCTAGCAACTACCCAAGAGACCCAGTACTTC. Translating it yields CASRPHGGLATTQETQYF.

The chain combines TRBV27 with TRBJ2-1, with 10 bases matching TRBD2. With 3 bases clipped from V and 5 bases from J, the junction kept 10 bases outside the gene matches. Germline assignment: CDR1 MNHEY and CDR2 SMNVEV (reference sequence). The CDR3 totals 17 residues. The CDR3 DNA reads as TGTGCCAGCAGTTTCCTCCCCCGGACTAGCGGTCACAATGAGCAGTTCTTC. Its protein product is CASSFLPRTSGHNEQFF.

This clone was detected only a few times. The CDR3 nucleotides are TGTGCCAGCAGCAATACAGGGTCACGCGAGCAGTTCTTC. Translated, it gives CASSNTGSREQFF. The V and J genes are TRBV28 and TRBJ2-1; maybe TRBD1 (6 bases). Trimming left V 6 bases short and J 10 bases short, with 16 bases between. Germline lookup yields CDR1 MDHEN and CDR2 SYDVKM. The CDR3 is 13 residues long.

The chain recombines TRBV5-4 with TRBJ2-5; 9 positions match TRBD1. This CDR3 is built from 15 residues. Trimming took 3 bases from V and 2 from J; bases not matched to a gene: 5. Germline lookup yields CDR1 SGHNT and CDR2 YYREEE (reference sequence). CDR3 sequence: CASSSTGQGQETQYF. The CDR3 DNA is TGTGCCAGCAGCTCAACCGGACAGGGGCAAGAGACCCAGTACTTC.

The gene calls are TRBV7-3 and TRBJ2-1; the match to TRBD2 covers 9 bases. Germline lookup yields CDR1 SGHTA and CDR2 FQGTGA. This CDR3 region has 21 residues. V shed 5 bases, J shed 7 bases, and the junction held 27 bases outside the gene matches. The CDR3 bases are TGTGCCAGCAGCCCATCTTCCGAGGAAGCGGGGGGCACTAAAGGGGGTAATGAGCAGTTCTTC. It translates to CASSPSSEEAGGTKGGNEQFF.

CDR3 amino acids: CASSQSLGTPNSPLHF. In DNA, the CDR3 is TGCGCCAGCAGTCAATCTCTAGGAACGCCTAATTCACCCCTCCACTTT. This chain links TRBV23-1 with TRBJ1-6; no reliable D call. TRBV23-1 is assigned to the ORF class and has an uncertain function. V gave up 0 bases and J gave up 6 bases, with 12 bases separating them. The CDR3 is made up of 16 amino acids.

The genes are TRBV27 and TRBJ2-7; D is possibly TRBD1 (6 bases). This CDR3 has 13 amino acids. Looked up from germline, CDR1 is MNHEY and CDR2 is SMNVEV (reference sequence). V was cut by 7 bases and J by 1 base, with 11 bases left in between. The CDR3 spells CASKNRGSYEQYF. CDR3 in DNA: TGTGCCAGCAAAAATAGGGGGTCCTACGAGCAGTACTTC.

The chain uses TRBV5-1 and TRBJ1-1, with 9 nucleotides matching TRBD1. With 1 base clipped from V and 1 base from J, the junction kept 2 bases outside the gene matches. Germline V lookup: CDR1 SGHRS, CDR2 YFSETQ. CDR3 length: 15 residues. This CDR3 is CASSLQGQGNTEAFF. The CDR3 DNA follows: TGCGCCAGCAGCTTGCAGGGACAGGGGAACACTGAAGCTTTCTTT.

The chain uses TRBV6-5 and TRBJ1-4, with TRBD1 matching over 8 bases. J lost 4 bases, V lost 0 bases, and 1 base had no gene match. The CDR3 sequence is 15 residues long. Looked up from germline, CDR1 is MNHEY and CDR2 is SVGAGI. The CDR3 bases are TGTGCCAGCAGTTACTCACAGGGGGGTAATGAAAAACTGTTTTTT. Protein sequence: CASSYSQGGNEKLFF.

The CDR3 protein is CASSPTGLNEQFF. The CDR3 bases are TGTGCCAGCAGCCCAACAGGGCTCAATGAGCAGTTCTTC. The rearrangement joins TRBV4-2 to TRBJ2-1, with a possible D match to TRBD1 (6 bases). The V end was cut by 4 bases, the J end by 6 bases, with 10 bases between. Germline values: CDR1 LGHNA, CDR2 YNFKEQ. The CDR3 runs 13 residues.

The chain is built from TRBV7-9 and TRBJ2-7, with 10 bases identical to TRBD2. J was trimmed by 4 bases and V by 3 bases; bases with no gene match: 6. Germline V gene sequence: CDR1 SEHNR, CDR2 FQNEAQ (reference sequence). There are 15 residues in the CDR3. CDR3 bases: TGTGCCAGCAGCTTGAGCGGGGGGGCTCGGTACGAGCAGTACTTC. Protein sequence: CASSLSGGARYEQYF.

This clone was seen just once. The chain uses TRBV11-3 and TRBJ2-1; TRBD2 aligns across 9 bases. V lost 5 bases, J lost 5 bases, and 13 bases stayed unmatched. The CDR3 loop spans 17 amino acids. CDR1 is SGHNT and CDR2 is YENEEA in the germline V gene. The CDR3 sequence: CASSPPRASGKNNEQFF. CDR3 in DNA: TGTGCCAGCAGCCCCCCGAGAGCTAGCGGGAAAAACAATGAGCAGTTCTTC. Complete variable domain (other parts from reference TRBV11-3 and TRBJ2-1): EAGVVQSPRYKIIEKKQPVAFWCNPISGHNTLYWYLQNLGQGPELLIRYENEEAVDDSQLPKDRFSAERLKGVDSTLKIQPAELGDSAVYLCASSPPRASGKNNEQFFGPGTRLTVL.

The genes are TRBV7-2 and TRBJ1-3; possible D gene TRBD1, 5 bases. The CDR3 extends over 14 amino acids. The V and J ends lost 1 base and 6 bases respectively, with 10 bases between them. Per the germline V gene, CDR1 is SGHTA and CDR2 is FQGNSA. CDR3 nucleotide sequence: TGTGCCAGCAGCTTAGATTACAGGAAAAACACCATATATTTT. This translates into CASSLDYRKNTIYF.